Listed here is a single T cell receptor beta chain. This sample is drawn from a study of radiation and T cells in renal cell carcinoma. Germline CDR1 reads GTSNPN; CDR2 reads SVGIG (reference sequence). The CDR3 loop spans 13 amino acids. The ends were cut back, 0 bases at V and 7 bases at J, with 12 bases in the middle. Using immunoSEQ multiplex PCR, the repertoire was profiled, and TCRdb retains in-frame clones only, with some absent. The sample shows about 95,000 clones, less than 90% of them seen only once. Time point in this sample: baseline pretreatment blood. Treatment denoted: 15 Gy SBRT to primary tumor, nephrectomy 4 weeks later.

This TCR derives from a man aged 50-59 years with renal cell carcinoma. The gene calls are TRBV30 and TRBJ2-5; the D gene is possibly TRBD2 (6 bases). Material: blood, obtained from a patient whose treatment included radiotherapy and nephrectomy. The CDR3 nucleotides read TGTGCCTGGAGTGTCGCAGGAGGGCGGACCCAGTACTTC. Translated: CAWSVAGGRTQYF.